This TCR beta chain was sequenced for a study of blood T cells in healthy people across ages. Together with a sample-barcoded 5' primer, a J-beta primer mix was included in a second PCR lasting about 6 to 11 cycles. TCRdb fed the 5' RACE reads into MiXCR, producing one record per CDR3 protein. In the table there are hundreds of thousands of distinct CDR3 sequences, roughly 43% of which are singletons. Germline assignment: CDR1 SQVTM and CDR2 ANQGSEA. The CDR3 sequence is 17 residues long. The material sequenced was blood. This rearrangement joins TRBV29-1 to TRBJ2-5; D is possibly TRBD1 (6 bases). The better agreement between TRBJ2-4 and the DNA end casts doubt on the J call. This clonotype was obtained from a woman aged 55-69 years in good health. In DNA, the CDR3 is TGCAGCGTTGGGACAGAGGCCCAGGCGACGGCCAAAAACATTCAGTACTTC. It translates to CSVGTEAQATAKNIQYF.